This T cell receptor beta chain was documented in a study of radiation and T cells in renal cell carcinoma. General observations from the study: Without pretreatment biopsies, baseline tumor clonotype presence was undetermined. From baseline, blood top tumor clonotypes peaked at 2 weeks post-radiation.

This clone is labeled medium-sized (0.01 to 0.1%). Its antigen is not known. Clones were sequenced by immunoSEQ multiplex PCR, and TCRdb holds only the in-frame ones, with some missing. The top ten hold roughly 7% of the sample, which has some 100,000 clones, 65% to 85% seen once. Time point specified: baseline pretreatment blood. Treatment of the sample: 15 Gy SBRT to primary tumor, nephrectomy 4 weeks later. Serial blood draws occurred at baseline and 2 and 4 weeks post-SBRT. The tumor was a clear cell renal cell carcinoma. Unmatched junction bases numbered 13, after V lost 8 bases and J lost 8 bases. Germline CDR1 LNHDA, CDR2 SQIVND (reference sequence). This CDR3 contains 14 residues.

This receptor was taken from a man aged 55 to 70 with renal cell carcinoma. The rearrangement joins TRBV19 to TRBJ1-2; 8 bases agree with TRBD1. The sample in question was blood, obtained from a patient whose treatment included radiotherapy and nephrectomy. The CDR3 is CASSSGTGNGGYTF. As DNA, the CDR3 is TGTGCCAGTTCCTCCGGGACAGGAAACGGCGGCTACACCTTC.